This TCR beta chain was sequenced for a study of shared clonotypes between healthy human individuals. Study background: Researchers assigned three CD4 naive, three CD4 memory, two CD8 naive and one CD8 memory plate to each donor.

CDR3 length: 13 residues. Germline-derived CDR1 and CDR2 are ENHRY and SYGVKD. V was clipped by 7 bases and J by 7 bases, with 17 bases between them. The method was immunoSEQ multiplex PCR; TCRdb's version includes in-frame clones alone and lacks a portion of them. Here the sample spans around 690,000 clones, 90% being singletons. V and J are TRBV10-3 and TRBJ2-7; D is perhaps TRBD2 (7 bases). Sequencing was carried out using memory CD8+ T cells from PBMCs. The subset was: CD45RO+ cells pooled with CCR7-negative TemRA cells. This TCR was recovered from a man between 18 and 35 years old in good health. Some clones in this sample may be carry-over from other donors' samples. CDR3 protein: CAITDGGLREQYF. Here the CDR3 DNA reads TGTGCCATCACTGACGGGGGGCTGAGGGAGCAGTACTTC.